Below are 29 T cell receptor beta chains sequenced from a single sample in a study of T cells after yellow fever vaccination. One entry per CDR3 protein, called by TCRdb with MiXCR from the 5' RACE reads. The sample includes about 400,000 distinct CDR3 sequences, approximately 10% of them seen just once. The specimen was PBMCs, collected on the day of the first yellow fever vaccination. These receptors were collected from a man aged 18 to 29 who received the YFV17D yellow fever vaccine.

This chain connects TRBV7-2 to TRBJ2-7, with D possibly TRBD1 on 6 matching bases. Germline CDR1 is SGHTA and CDR2 is FQGNSA. Trimming removed 5 bases at V and 0 bases at J, with 20 bases between. CDR3 length: 17 residues. This CDR3 reads CASSIPGEQGPSYEQYF. The DNA of the CDR3 is TGTGCCAGCAGCATACCAGGCGAACAGGGACCCTCCTACGAGCAGTACTTC.

This clonotype has only a few counts. V and J are TRBV12-3 or TRBV12-4 and TRBJ2-3; D may be TRBD1 or TRBD2 (5 bases each). V was shortened by 10 bases and J by 5 bases, with 22 bases between the two germline ends. The CDR3 covers 15 residues. The CDR3 nucleotides read TGTGCCACCCCACCCCCCGAGGGGCGAATAGATACGCAGTATTTT. It specifies CATPPPEGRIDTQYF.

A note on this clonotype: The CDR3 end shows no conserved phenylalanine or tryptophan, and so a read error is likely. The limits of the CDR3 on the DNA are not certain, so only TCRdb's listed CDR3 is given. J is TRBJ2-3 and V is TRBV20-1; the D call of TRBD1 is as the table states it, not checked on the DNA. The CDR3 spans 11 residues, counting both ends. In germline, CDR1 is DFQATT, CDR2 SNEGSKA (reference sequence). This chain's CDR3 is CSAVTDRVHFL.

V and J are TRBV4-3 and TRBJ2-3; possible D gene TRBD1, 6 bases. CDR1 is LGHNA and CDR2 is YSLEER in the germline V gene. The V end was cut by 1 base, the J end by 0 bases, with 11 bases between. CDR3 length: 16 amino acids. The CDR3 here is CASSQAPGHSTDTQYF. CDR3 DNA sequence: TGCGCCAGCAGCCAAGCACCGGGACACAGCACAGATACGCAGTATTTT.

This clonotype was seen more than once but under ten times. The V call is TRBV7-9, the J call TRBJ2-3; D is perhaps TRBD2 (5 bases). The CDR3 has 14 amino acids. From germline, CDR1 is SEHNR and CDR2 FQNEAQ (reference sequence). V lost 2 bases to trimming and J lost 4 bases, with 10 bases between them. CDR3 sequence: CASSLIVGADTQYF. CDR3 DNA: TGTGCCAGCAGCTTAATTGTCGGGGCAGATACGCAGTATTTT.

The J gene is TRBJ2-5, the V gene TRBV28; 8 bases match TRBD2. This CDR3 is 15 amino acids long. Germline V gene data show CDR1 as MDHEN and CDR2 as SYDVKM. J gave up 1 base and V 4 bases, and 5 bases lay outside the gene matches. Here the CDR3 DNA reads TGTGCCAGCAGTTACCGGGGGGGCTCCCAAGAGACCCAGTACTTC. Its protein is CASSYRGGSQETQYF.

V usage is TRBV27 and J usage is TRBJ2-7; 9 bases are a match to TRBD1. The CDR3 runs 15 residues. With V trimmed by 6 bases and J by 3 bases, 9 bases remained unmatched. Germline V lookup: CDR1 MNHEY, CDR2 SMNVEV (reference sequence). CDR3 sequence reads: CASSARPGQGYEQYF. DNA of the CDR3: TGTGCCAGCAGCGCTAGACCGGGACAGGGCTACGAGCAGTACTTC.

The V gene is TRBV12-3 or TRBV12-4, the J gene TRBJ1-2; 10 bases match TRBD1. V lost 0 bases to trimming and J lost 5 bases; unmatched junction nucleotides: 3. This CDR3 spans 15 amino acids. The CDR3 protein is CASSLADRGPYGYTF. The CDR3, as DNA: TGTGCCAGCAGTTTAGCCGACAGGGGGCCTTATGGCTACACCTTC.

This clonotype came up a few times. This chain joins TRBV28 and TRBJ1-5; 7 nucleotides match TRBD1. After removal of 6 bases from V and 2 bases from J, the junction contained 10 bases not matched to a gene. CDR3 length: 16 amino acids. The V gene's germline CDR1 is MDHEN and CDR2 SYDVKM. The CDR3: CASRLNRGTGNQPQHF. The CDR3 nucleotides read TGTGCCAGCAGGTTAAACAGGGGTACGGGCAATCAGCCCCAGCATTTT.

At least ten counts were recorded for this clonotype. The rearrangement links TRBV7-6 to TRBJ2-7; the D is unclear. The germline V gene has CDR1 SGHVS and CDR2 FNYEAQ. CDR3 length equals 13 residues. Trimming removed 1 base at V and 4 bases at J, with 8 bases between. DNA for the CDR3: TGTGCCAGCAGCTTAGAACAGAGGTACGAGCAGTACTTC. It specifies CASSLEQRYEQYF.

The chain uses TRBV20-1 and TRBJ2-7; D remains ambiguous. This CDR3 has 14 residues. Trimming removed 5 bases from V and 0 bases from J, with 14 bases in between. Germline CDR1 DFQATT, CDR2 SNEGSKA (reference sequence). The CDR3 protein is CSAWVVLSSYEQYV. CDR3 DNA sequence: TGCAGTGCTTGGGTGGTATTGAGCTCCTACGAGCAGTACGTC.

The chain recombines TRBV18 with TRBJ2-5; possibly TRBD1 for D (6 bases). The CDR3 runs 13 residues. V lost 5 bases and J 1 base, leaving 8 bases between the germline ends. Per germline, CDR1 KGHSH and CDR2 LQKENI. The CDR3 loop reads CASSGQTQETQYF. CDR3 DNA: TGTGCCAGCTCAGGACAGACCCAAGAGACCCAGTACTTC.

The chain combines TRBV19 with TRBJ2-5; D gene ambiguous. The germline V gene has CDR1 LNHDA and CDR2 SQIVND (reference sequence). V shed 5 bases and J shed 4 bases, with 11 bases lying between them. The CDR3 has 13 amino acids. In DNA, the CDR3 is TGTGCCAGTAGTTGGGCGTTTCGAGAGACCCAGTACTTC. Translating it yields CASSWAFRETQYF. Together with reference TRBV19 and TRBJ2-5, the CDR3 gives the full variable domain: DGGITQSPKYLFRKEGQNVTLSCEQNLNHDAMYWYRQDPGQGLRLIYYSQIVNDFQKGDIAEGYSVSREKKESFPLTVTSAQKNPTAFYLCASSWAFRETQYFGPGTRLLVL.

The chain links TRBV12-3 or TRBV12-4 to TRBJ2-3, with TRBD1 identical over 7 bases. The CDR3 runs to 15 residues. V lost 2 bases and J lost 4; bases outside the gene matches: 6. CDR3 in DNA: TGTGCCAGCAGTTTACCCAGCCAGGGGGCAGATACGCAGTATTTT. Its translation is CASSLPSQGADTQYF.

The chain couples TRBV4-1 to TRBJ1-4; TRBD1 aligns across 11 bases. CDR1 and CDR2 from the germline V gene are MGHRA and YSYEKL. The CDR3 runs to 15 residues. With 1 base clipped from V and 8 bases from J, the junction kept 3 bases outside the gene matches. CDR3 DNA: TGCGCCAGCAGCCAAGTAGGGACAGGGGGGGAAAAACTGTTTTTT. Encoded protein: CASSQVGTGGEKLFF.

There are many counts of this clonotype. The genes are TRBV7-2 and TRBJ2-3, with D perhaps given as TRBD1 or TRBD2 (6 bases each). The V and J ends lost 1 base and 5 bases respectively, with 16 bases between them. Germline loops: CDR1 SGHTA, CDR2 FQGNSA. The CDR3 extends over 16 amino acids. The CDR3 region is CASSLGGIGGIDTQYF. The CDR3, as DNA: TGTGCCAGCAGCTTAGGGGGTATAGGGGGGATAGATACGCAGTATTTT.

The chain has TRBV2 and TRBJ2-2; TRBD1 matches 7 bases. The V gene end was trimmed by 5 bases and the J gene end by 6 bases; junction bases not matched to a gene: 9. The germline V gene has CDR1 SNHLY and CDR2 FYNNEI. The CDR3 sequence is 15 residues long. CDR3 sequence: CASSPRQGDAGELFF. In DNA form, the CDR3 reads TGTGCCAGCAGTCCCAGACAGGGTGACGCCGGGGAGCTGTTTTTT. Together with reference TRBV2 and TRBJ2-2, the CDR3 gives the full variable domain: EPEVTQTPSHQVTQMGQEVILRCVPISNHLYFYWYRQILGQKVEFLVSFYNNEISEKSEIFDDQFSVERPDGSNFTLKIRSTKLEDSAMYFCASSPRQGDAGELFFGEGSRLTVL.

Turning to this clonotype: The conserved phenylalanine or tryptophan is not found at the CDR3 terminus, so this likely reflects a read error. The chain joins TRBV5-6 to TRBJ1-2; possible D gene TRBD1, 5 bases. Per germline, CDR1 SGHDT and CDR2 YYEEEE. V was shortened by 1 base and J by 3 bases, with 16 bases between the two germline ends. This CDR3 is built from 16 residues. CDR3 nucleotides: TGTGCCAGCAGCTTGTCCGGGGCCCCTGGGGACTATGGCTACACCTCC. Residues: CASSLSGAPGDYGYTS.

This clonotype has just a few counts. The V and J genes are TRBV20-1 and TRBJ1-2; D is unresolved. The V gene's germline CDR1 is DFQATT and CDR2 SNEGSKA (reference sequence). With 3 bases removed from V and 7 bases from J, the gap between germline ends came to 18 bases. This CDR3 has 14 residues. Here the CDR3 DNA reads TGCAGTGCTAGGACGGGCAGATCGTTAGGTGGCTACACCTTC. Its translation: CSARTGRSLGGYTF.

This clonotype was detected only a few times. The V call is TRBV7-2, the J call TRBJ2-7; 7 nucleotides match TRBD2. The CDR3 totals 15 residues. CDR1 and CDR2 from the germline V gene are SGHTA and FQGNSA. The J segment lost 4 bases and the V segment lost 1 base, leaving 7 bases of the junction unmatched. The chain's CDR3 is CASSLEGGGGYEQYV. The CDR3 region has the DNA TGTGCCAGCAGCTTAGAGGGCGGGGGAGGTTACGAGCAGTACGTC.

The V gene is TRBV5-1, the J gene TRBJ2-3; D unclear. The germline CDR1 and CDR2 sequences are SGHRS and YFSETQ. The CDR3 totals 15 residues. Trimming took off 0 bases at V and 3 bases at J, with 11 bases between the two ends. The CDR3, as DNA: TGCGCCAGCAGCTTGGACTCGGCCAGGACAGATACGCAGTATTTT. This codes for CASSLDSARTDTQYF.

A few counts support this clonotype. The V gene is TRBV18, the J gene TRBJ2-5; D is uncertain. V lost 0 bases and J 7 bases, leaving 18 bases between the germline ends. The germline CDR1 and CDR2 sequences are KGHSH and LQKENI. There are 16 residues in the CDR3. The CDR3 here is CASSPPYSRIGVTQYF. The CDR3 region has the DNA TGTGCCAGCTCACCACCGTACAGCAGAATTGGTGTGACCCAGTACTTC.

The chain recombines TRBV5-1 with TRBJ2-2, with unresolved D. Per the germline V gene, CDR1 is SGHRS and CDR2 is YFSETQ. Trimming pared 2 bases from V and 1 base from J, leaving 6 bases between. The CDR3 length is 14 residues. CDR3 nucleotide sequence: TGCGCCAGCAGCTTAACGCGGAACACCGGGGAGCTGTTTTTT. Protein: CASSLTRNTGELFF.

This sequence joins TRBV7-9 and TRBJ2-7, with unresolved D. This CDR3 has 13 amino acids. Between the trimmed V and J ends, which lost 0 bases and 6 bases, there was a span of 9 bases. Germline V lookup: CDR1 SEHNR, CDR2 FQNEAQ (reference sequence). This CDR3 is CASSLAGSLEQYF. DNA for the CDR3: TGTGCCAGCAGCTTAGCAGGGTCCCTCGAGCAGTACTTC.

This clonotype was detected a few times. The rearrangement links TRBV12-3 or TRBV12-4 to TRBJ2-5, with 8 bases matching TRBD2. The CDR3 has 15 amino acids. The ends lost 5 bases at V and 1 base at J; junction bases unmatched: 6. The CDR3 DNA follows: TGTGCCAGCAGTCCGGGGGGGGGCCGCCAAGAGACCCAGTACTTC. Translated, it gives CASSPGGGRQETQYF.

This clonotype was detected a few times. The gene calls are TRBV25-1 and TRBJ1-1; D might be TRBD1 (6 bases). V dropped 6 bases and J dropped 6 bases, with 14 bases sitting between them. CDR1 and CDR2 from the germline V gene are MGHDK and SYGVNS. The CDR3 consists of 13 residues. This CDR3 is CASRYREGSEAFF. Here the CDR3 DNA reads TGTGCCAGCAGGTACAGGGAAGGCTCTGAAGCTTTCTTT.

This clonotype has a handful of counts. This chain links TRBV12-3 or TRBV12-4 with TRBJ2-2; tentative D call: TRBD2 (6 bases). This CDR3 comprises 16 residues. V lost 7 bases and J lost 2, with 17 bases in between. The CDR3 nucleotides read TGTGCCAGCACCCGGAAGCGGGTGATCAACACCGGGGAGCTGTTTTTT. Translated, it gives CASTRKRVINTGELFF.

This clonotype was seen a few times. This chain links TRBV6-5 with TRBJ1-5, with D perhaps TRBD1 (6 bases). From germline, CDR1 is MNHEY and CDR2 SVGAGI. V was cut by 6 bases and J by 5 bases, with 14 bases left in between. CDR3 length: 14 residues. The DNA of the CDR3 is TGTGCCAGCAGGACTAGGGGGTTGGATCAGCCCCAGCATTTT. Its translation is CASRTRGLDQPQHF.

The chain carries TRBV4-3 and TRBJ2-2, with 11 bases fitting TRBD2. V lost 5 bases, J lost 5 bases, and 7 bases stayed unmatched. The CDR3 covers 16 residues. Germline V CDR1 and CDR2: LGHNA, YSLEER. The CDR3 DNA reads as TGCGCCAGCAGCTCTCTAGCGGGGGGAAAAACCGGGGAGCTGTTTTTT. Translation gives CASSSLAGGKTGELFF.